This record concerns one T cell receptor (beta chain) sequence. The antigen is not known. The data stem from a study of cytomegalovirus exposure and HLA in healthy donors. The study, taken as a whole, reports: A later analysis associated 15,000 or so TCR beta sequences with HLA alleles at a 0.05 false discovery rate. TRBV6-2, TRBV6-3 and some other V segments were excluded as indistinguishable. Cytomegalovirus association was assigned to more than 150 TCR beta chains.

The CDR3 sequence is 16 residues long. Germline V gives CDR1 SNHLY, CDR2 FYNNEI. V gave up 2 bases and J gave up 1 base; unmatched junction bases: 7. 13 Jbeta primers and 60 Vbeta primers were used for the PCR. Sequencing used immunoSEQ multiplex PCR; TCRdb keeps in-frame clones, though not all of them. The table records 83,000 or so clones, around 75% of them present only once. Sequencing used PBMCs. The V call is TRBV2, the J call TRBJ2-5, with 7 nucleotides matching TRBD2. This clonotype was obtained from a woman in her thirties or forties in good health and CMV-seropositive. CDR3 region: CASSELSGALQETQYF. CDR3 bases: TGTGCCAGCAGTGAATTGAGCGGGGCGCTCCAAGAGACCCAGTACTTC.